This T cell receptor beta chain originates from a study of post-analysis software for immune sequencing data. To note about this clonotype: Antigen specificity is unknown.

Presence of unique molecular identifiers characterized the TCR beta cDNA libraries. TCRdb fed the PCR reads into MiXCR, producing one record per CDR3 protein. This table has 650,000 to 900,000 distinct CDR3 sequences, more than 45% appearing once. The CDR3 length is 14 residues. Germline V lookup: CDR1 LNHNV, CDR2 YYDKDF (reference sequence). Trimming took 4 bases from V and 13 from J; bases not matched to a gene: 14. Study conclusions and caveats: When compared against controls, multiple sclerosis patients showed significantly lower normalized Chao1 diversity. TRBV segments more frequent in patients than in controls numbered several and included TRBV5-6, TRBV5-1 and TRBV20-1.

The chain uses TRBV15 and TRBJ1-2, with 8 nucleotides matching TRBD1. The sample taken for sequencing was blood. This sequence originates from a girl between 5 and 17 years old with multiple sclerosis. CDR3 sequence reads: CATSTTPGQDPLTF. The CDR3 nucleotides are TGTGCCACCAGCACAACGCCGGGACAGGACCCTCTCACCTTC.